The source of this T cell receptor (beta chain) is a study of spatial heterogeneity in lung cancer. Study-level background: Raw sequencing reads included, on average, more than nine appearances of each unique TCR and UMI combination.

The time point here: sample taken at primary tumor resection. There were 72 donors, all of them untreated patients with early-stage non-small cell lung cancer. Study-level results: How many expanded intratumoral alpha and beta TCRs were present tracked the tumor mutation count, which was a count of nonsynonymous mutations.

V was pared by 2 bases and J by 0 bases, with 6 bases between. Germline V CDR1 and CDR2: MDHEN, SYDVKM. CDR3 length: 14 amino acids. A unique molecular identifier was attached to every TCR cDNA molecule. TCRdb re-called the 5' RACE reads with MiXCR, one entry per CDR3 protein. The sample consists of roughly 28,000 distinct CDR3 sequences, around 6.5% of them appearing once. The sample holds many counts of this clonotype. Its specificity is unknown. The material was lung tumor tissue, obtained at surgery. The receptor was derived from a male donor with early-stage non-small cell lung cancer. This chain connects TRBV28 to TRBJ2-3, with unresolved D. The CDR3 reads CASSLRASTDTQYF. The CDR3 DNA reads as TGTGCCAGCAGTTTAAGAGCTAGCACAGATACGCAGTATTTT.